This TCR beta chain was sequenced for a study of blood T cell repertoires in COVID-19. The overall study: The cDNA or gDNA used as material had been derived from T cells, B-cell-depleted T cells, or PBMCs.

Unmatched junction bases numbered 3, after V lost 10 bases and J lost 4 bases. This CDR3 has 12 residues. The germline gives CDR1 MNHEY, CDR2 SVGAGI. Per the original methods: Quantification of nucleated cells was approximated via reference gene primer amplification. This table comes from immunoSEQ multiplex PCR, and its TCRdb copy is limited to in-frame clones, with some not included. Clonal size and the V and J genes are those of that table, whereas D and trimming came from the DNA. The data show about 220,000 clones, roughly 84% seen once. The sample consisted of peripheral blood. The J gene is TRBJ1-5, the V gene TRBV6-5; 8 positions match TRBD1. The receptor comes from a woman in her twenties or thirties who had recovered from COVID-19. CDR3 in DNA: TGTGCCACACGACAGGGGAATCAGCCCCAGCATTTT. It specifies CATRQGNQPQHF.